The 31 T cell receptor beta chains reported below all come from one sample, sequenced in a study of radiotherapy plus CTLA-4 blockade in lung cancer. Measured with immunoSEQ multiplex PCR; TCRdb has only the in-frame clones, and not every one. The data show about 78,000 clones, 70% to 90% seen once. Sequencing was performed on peripheral blood, taken from a patient treated with radiotherapy plus ipilimumab. The receptors shown here come from a human donor with non-small cell lung cancer who had stable disease on radiotherapy plus ipilimumab.

This chain connects TRBV2 to TRBJ2-5; 16 bases agree with TRBD2. From germline, CDR1 is SNHLY and CDR2 FYNNEI. This CDR3 contains 16 residues. The ends lost 3 bases at V and 4 bases at J; junction bases unmatched: 2. The CDR3 DNA follows: TGTGCCAGCAGTGACGGGACTAGCGGGAGGGGAGAGACCCAGTACTTC. Amino acid sequence: CASSDGTSGRGETQYF.

This chain connects TRBV25-1 to TRBJ2-5, with D perhaps TRBD2 (5 bases). The CDR3 spans 12 residues. Germline CDR1 and CDR2: MGHDK and SYGVNS. Trimming stripped 11 bases from V and 3 bases from J, with 13 bases between. Here the CDR3 DNA reads TGTGCCTCCCGGAGGCTGGAAGAGACCCAGTACTTC. Residues: CASRRLEETQYF.

In its sample, this clone was seen a few times. The chain is built from TRBV2 and TRBJ2-7, with D uncertain. Trimming removed 6 bases at V and 3 bases at J, with 6 bases between. Germline V gene sequence: CDR1 SNHLY, CDR2 FYNNEI. CDR3 length: 11 amino acids. This CDR3 is CASSQSYEQYF. The CDR3 DNA follows: TGTGCCAGCAGCCAAAGCTACGAGCAGTACTTC.

V usage is TRBV2 and J usage is TRBJ1-6; D is perhaps TRBD1 (6 bases). The V end lost 4 bases, the J end lost 9 bases, and 13 bases lay between the germline ends. Germline V gene data show CDR1 as SNHLY and CDR2 as FYNNEI. There are 14 residues in the CDR3. The CDR3 here is CASSAQGRSSPLHF. The CDR3 nucleotides read TGTGCCAGCAGTGCGCAGGGGCGAAGTTCACCCCTCCACTTT.

The genes are TRBV15 and TRBJ1-5; 7 bases map to TRBD1. V lost 0 bases to trimming and J lost 3 bases; unmatched junction nucleotides: 2. The CDR3 is 15 residues long. CDR1 LNHNV and CDR2 YYDKDF come from the germline V gene (reference sequence). The CDR3 bases are TGTGCCACCAGCAGAGACAGGGGGTCCAATCAGCCCCAGCATTTT. The encoded protein is CATSRDRGSNQPQHF.

The chain is built from TRBV7-2 and TRBJ2-1, with 10 nucleotides matching TRBD2. The length of the CDR3 is 15 residues. The V segment lost 8 bases and the J segment 0 bases; nucleotides outside the gene matches: 4. Germline V gives CDR1 SGHTA, CDR2 FQGNSA. CDR3: CASGSGGSSYNEQFF. The CDR3 coding sequence is TGTGCCAGCGGTAGCGGGGGGAGCTCCTACAATGAGCAGTTCTTC.

This clone is a singleton in its sample. The chain has TRBV11-2 and TRBJ2-1, with TRBD2 as a possible D gene (6 bases). Trimming took 5 bases from V and 0 from J, leaving 14 bases between them. In germline, CDR1 is SGHAT, CDR2 FQNNGV. The CDR3 is 16 residues long. The CDR3 is CASSIRLVSSYNEQFF. The CDR3 bases are TGTGCCAGCAGCATCCGACTAGTGAGCTCCTACAATGAGCAGTTCTTC.

This chain links TRBV7-2 with TRBJ2-7; D unclear. This CDR3 is built from 16 residues. V was trimmed by 1 base and J by 3 bases, leaving 16 bases between them. Per the germline V gene, CDR1 is SGHTA and CDR2 is FQGNSA. The CDR3, as DNA: TGTGCCAGCAGCTTAGGAACCAGGCCAGATGGCTACGAGCAGTACTTC. It yields the protein CASSLGTRPDGYEQYF.

The J gene is TRBJ1-5, the V gene TRBV13, with D unresolved. Germline V gene sequence: CDR1 PRHDT, CDR2 FYEKMQ (reference sequence). V lost 3 bases, J lost 2 bases, and 8 bases lay in between. The length of the CDR3 is 14 residues. The CDR3, as DNA: TGTGCCAGCAGCTTCATGGGCGGCAATCAGCCCCAGCATTTT. Its protein product is CASSFMGGNQPQHF.

This clone was observed a few times. V gene TRBV6-5 combines with J gene TRBJ1-4, with D tentatively TRBD1 (5 bases). Deletions cut 5 bases from V and 8 bases from J, with 15 bases between. The germline CDR1 and CDR2 sequences are MNHEY and SVGAGI. This CDR3 region has 14 residues. The CDR3 DNA reads TGTGCCAGCAGTACGACAGTGGGGGACGAAAAACTGTTTTTT. Its translation is CASSTTVGDEKLFF.

The V and J genes are TRBV29-1 and TRBJ2-7, with a tentative D call TRBD2 (5 bases). Germline lookup yields CDR1 SQVTM and CDR2 ANQGSEA. V lost 4 bases and J 5 bases, leaving 12 bases between the germline ends. The CDR3 has 12 residues. This CDR3 is CSVAAGNHEQYF. CDR3 nucleotides: TGCAGCGTTGCTGCCGGGAACCACGAGCAGTACTTC.

This sequence joins TRBV5-1 and TRBJ1-1; 10 nucleotides align to TRBD1. The CDR3 contains 16 residues. Unmatched junction bases numbered 5, after V lost 3 bases and J lost 0 bases. Germline values: CDR1 SGHRS, CDR2 YFSETQ. The CDR3 loop is CASSSRDRGMNTEAFF. CDR3 nucleotides: TGCGCCAGCAGCTCTCGGGACAGGGGCATGAACACTGAAGCTTTCTTT.

This chain connects TRBV10-1 to TRBJ2-7; D is perhaps TRBD1 (6 bases). CDR3 length: 13 amino acids. Trimming left V 3 bases short and J 4 bases short, with 10 bases between. CDR1 and CDR2 from the germline V gene are WNHNN and SYGVQD (reference sequence). The CDR3 spells CASSDLQGYEQYF. In DNA, the CDR3 is TGCGCCAGCAGTGACCTACAGGGATACGAGCAGTACTTC.

This clone showed up just a few times. The rearrangement joins TRBV5-1 to TRBJ1-1; D gene ambiguous. The CDR3 is 14 residues long. Trimming left V 3 bases short and J 3 bases short, with 12 bases between. Germline V gene data show CDR1 as SGHRS and CDR2 as YFSETQ. The CDR3 is CASSSSGSDTEAFF. The CDR3 DNA reads TGCGCCAGCAGCTCCAGCGGGTCGGACACTGAAGCTTTCTTT.

V and J are TRBV5-8 and TRBJ2-5; no clear D. The CDR3 has 14 amino acids. V was pared by 0 bases and J by 2 bases, with 8 bases between. Looked up from germline, CDR1 is SGHTS and CDR2 is YDEGEE. CDR3 nucleotide sequence: TGTGCCAGCAGCTTGGAGGTAGCTCAAGAGACCCAGTACTTC. Amino acids: CASSLEVAQETQYF.

This clone has only one observation. V and J are TRBV5-1 and TRBJ2-7, with D tentatively TRBD1 (6 bases). Germline V gene data show CDR1 as SGHRS and CDR2 as YFSETQ. The CDR3 is made up of 13 amino acids. V was pared by 2 bases and J by 5 bases, with 11 bases between. For the CDR3, the DNA is TGCGCCAGCAGCTTCTCAGGGGCCGACGAGCAGTACTTC. Amino acids: CASSFSGADEQYF.

This clone was recorded once. The V call is TRBV28, the J call TRBJ2-5, with D unresolved. The V and J ends lost 5 bases and 5 bases respectively, with 6 bases between them. Germline-derived CDR1 and CDR2 are MDHEN and SYDVKM. This CDR3 comprises 11 residues. CDR3 in amino acids: CASSPFETQYF. The DNA for the CDR3 is TGTGCCAGCAGTCCTTTTGAGACCCAGTACTTC. The full variable domain, rest sourced from reference TRBV28 and TRBJ2-5, is DVKVTQSSRYLVKRTGEKVFLECVQDMDHENMFWYRQDPGLGLRLIYFSYDVKMKEKGDIPEGYSVSREKKERFSLILESASTNQTSMYLCASSPFETQYFGPGTRLLVL.

This clone was counted once. The CDR3: CASSLSTGYTEAFF. CDR3 DNA: TGTGCCAGCTCACTTTCCACAGGGTACACTGAAGCTTTCTTT. The V call is TRBV18, the J call TRBJ1-1, with D perhaps TRBD1 (6 bases). The CDR3 runs 14 residues. Trimming removed 4 bases at V and 3 bases at J, with 12 bases between. Germline CDR1 and CDR2: KGHSH and LQKENI. Full variable domain (remainder filled in from reference TRBV18 and TRBJ1-1): NAGVMQNPRHLVRRRGQEARLRCSPMKGHSHVYWYRQLPEEGLKFMVYLQKENIIDESGMPKERFSAEFPKEGPSILRIQQVVRGDSAAYFCASSLSTGYTEAFFGQGTRLTVV.

This clone is a singleton in its sample. CDR3 protein: CASSLVRPREQYF. Here the CDR3 DNA reads TGTGCCAGCAGCTTAGTGCGCCCCCGCGAGCAGTACTTC. The rearrangement uses TRBV11-2 and TRBJ2-7; D unresolved. This CDR3 is built from 13 residues. The germline V gene has CDR1 SGHAT and CDR2 FQNNGV. The V gene lost 1 base and the J gene lost 6 bases, with 10 bases spanning the gap.

The CDR3 DNA sequence: TGTGCCAGCAGCGTAGTCCCGACAGGATCTCAAGAGACCCAGTACTTC. Translating it yields CASSVVPTGSQETQYF. The V and J genes are TRBV9 and TRBJ2-5; possibly TRBD1 for D (6 bases). Trimming left V 0 bases short and J 2 bases short, with 14 bases between. This CDR3 has 16 residues. Germline CDR1 is SGDLS and CDR2 is YYNGEE.

The V call is TRBV9, the J call TRBJ1-6, with 7 bases fitting TRBD1. The CDR3 consists of 14 residues. Germline CDR1 is SGDLS and CDR2 is YYNGEE. V lost 3 bases, J lost 10 bases, and 7 bases stayed unmatched. The CDR3 protein is CASSGRQGASPLHF. As DNA, the CDR3 is TGTGCCAGCAGCGGGCGACAGGGTGCCTCACCCCTCCACTTT.

The rearrangement joins TRBV2 to TRBJ2-3; D remains unclear. The V end was cut by 10 bases, the J end by 2 bases, with 19 bases between. This CDR3 is 15 amino acids long. Per the germline V gene, CDR1 is SNHLY and CDR2 is FYNNEI. CDR3 nucleotides: TGTGCCACCCGGGTCGGGCCGGATTTCACAGATACGCAGTATTTT. Residues: CATRVGPDFTDTQYF.

The chain is built from TRBV5-6 and TRBJ2-7, with a weak D call TRBD2 (5 bases). The CDR3 is 15 amino acids. The germline V gene encodes CDR1 SGHDT and CDR2 YYEEEE. Deletions cut 5 bases from V and 0 bases from J, with 15 bases between. CDR3 in DNA: TGTGCCAGCAGGTCAGCGGCCCCTTACTCCTACGAGCAGTACTTC. It encodes CASRSAAPYSYEQYF.

The chain recombines TRBV30 with TRBJ2-1; D remains unclear. The CDR3 contains 12 residues. Trimming stripped 2 bases from V and 6 bases from J, with 8 bases between. Germline V CDR1 and CDR2: GTSNPN, SVGIG (reference sequence). The CDR3: CAWSPTLNEQFF. The CDR3 DNA reads TGTGCCTGGAGTCCAACCCTCAATGAGCAGTTCTTC.

This sequence joins TRBV19 and TRBJ1-5, with a weak D call TRBD1 (6 bases). With 3 bases removed from V and 7 bases from J, the gap between germline ends came to 10 bases. The length of the CDR3 is 13 residues. Germline V gene sequence: CDR1 LNHDA, CDR2 SQIVND (reference sequence). CDR3 nucleotides: TGTGCCAGTAGTATCACAGGGACCCAGCCCCAGCATTTT. Its translation: CASSITGTQPQHF.

The V gene is TRBV7-9, the J gene TRBJ1-1; tentative D call: TRBD1 (5 bases). The CDR3 length is 13 residues. Germline V lookup: CDR1 SEHNR, CDR2 FQNEAQ (reference sequence). Between the trimmed V and J ends, which lost 3 bases and 3 bases, there was a span of 8 bases. CDR3 residues: CASSLGEDTEAFF. The CDR3 bases are TGTGCCAGCAGCTTGGGGGAGGACACTGAAGCTTTCTTT.

V is TRBV10-2 and J is TRBJ1-1; D may be TRBD1 (6 bases). Germline CDR1 reads WSHSY; CDR2 reads SAAADI. V shed 4 bases and J shed 0 bases, with 9 bases lying between them. The CDR3 sequence is 14 residues long. This chain's CDR3 is CASSGQALNTEAFF. The DNA of the CDR3 is TGCGCCAGCAGTGGACAGGCGTTGAACACTGAAGCTTTCTTT.

The chain carries TRBV7-2 and TRBJ2-1; TRBD1 is a possible D gene (6 bases). Germline loops: CDR1 SGHTA, CDR2 FQGNSA. The CDR3 loop spans 14 amino acids. V lost 1 base to trimming and J lost 10 bases, with 14 bases between them. The CDR3 region is CASSLGTGIGEQFF. The CDR3 DNA reads as TGTGCCAGCAGCTTAGGAACAGGGATTGGCGAGCAGTTCTTC.

The V and J genes are TRBV18 and TRBJ1-1; 7 bases match TRBD1. V shed 2 bases, J shed 7 bases, and the junction held 13 bases outside the gene matches. The CDR3 covers 16 residues. Germline assignment: CDR1 KGHSH and CDR2 LQKENI. CDR3 coding DNA: TGTGCCAGCTCACCATTCGAGGGGGCAATTGTTAATGAAGCTTTCTTT. It codes for CASSPFEGAIVNEAFF.

This chain links TRBV19 with TRBJ2-1, with TRBD1 matching over 9 bases. Germline V gene lookup returns CDR1 LNHDA and CDR2 SQIVND (reference sequence). The CDR3 runs to 16 residues. V trimming: 5 bases; J trimming: 9 bases; junction bases outside the gene matches: 14. The DNA of the CDR3 is TGTGCCAGTAGTGGCTCCGGAGGGACAGGGAACAGTGAGCAGTTCTTC. Translating gives CASSGSGGTGNSEQFF.

The chain has TRBV6-1 and TRBJ2-5; D tentatively reads TRBD1 or TRBD2 (5 bases each). Germline V CDR1 and CDR2: MNHNS, SASEGT. The CDR3 has 13 amino acids. V was cut by 6 bases and J by 4 bases, with 12 bases left in between. CDR3: CASSATGTETQYF. The CDR3 bases are TGTGCCAGCAGCGCGACGGGGACAGAGACCCAGTACTTC.